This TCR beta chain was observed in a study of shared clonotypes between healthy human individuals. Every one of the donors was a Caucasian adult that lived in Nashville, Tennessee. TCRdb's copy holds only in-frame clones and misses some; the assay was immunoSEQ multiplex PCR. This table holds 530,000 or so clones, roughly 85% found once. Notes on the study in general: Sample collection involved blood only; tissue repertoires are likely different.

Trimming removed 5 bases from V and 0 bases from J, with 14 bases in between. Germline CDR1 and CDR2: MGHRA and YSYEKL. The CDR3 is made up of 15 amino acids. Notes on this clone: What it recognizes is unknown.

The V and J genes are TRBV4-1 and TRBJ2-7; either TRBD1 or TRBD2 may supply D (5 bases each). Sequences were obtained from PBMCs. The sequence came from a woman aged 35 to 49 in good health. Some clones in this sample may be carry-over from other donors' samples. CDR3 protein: CASSYGAGTSYEQYF. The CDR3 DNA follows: TGCGCCAGCAGCTATGGCGCAGGGACCTCCTACGAGCAGTACTTC.